A single sample gave rise to the 14 T cell receptor beta chains below, sequenced in a study of lymphopenia after photon versus proton radiotherapy (dated by TCRdb to about 2019). The library was prepared using the immunoSEQ multiplex PCR assay. Drawn from immuneACCESS, this table holds only the in-frame rearrangements with V and J called that TCRdb kept. Clones are partly lost; checked studies trace under half to an unresolved V gene and leave the rest unexplained. The sample contains roughly 45,000 clones, 85% to 90% of them found a single time. About 2% of the sample comes from the top ten. Sequenced here: peripheral blood, sampled from a patient treated with photon-based radiotherapy. The receptors here all came from a man aged 35 to 55 with gastric cancer.

The chain combines TRBV7-2 with TRBJ2-3, with D possibly being TRBD1 (5 bases). Between the trimmed V and J ends, which lost 1 base and 9 bases, there was a span of 8 bases. Germline CDR1 SGHTA, CDR2 FQGNSA. The CDR3 is 12 amino acids. The CDR3 bases are TGTGCCAGCAGCTTAGAAAGACAGACGCAGTATTTT. It encodes CASSLERQTQYF.

The gene calls are TRBV5-4 and TRBJ1-1; 12 positions match TRBD1. V lost 4 bases, J lost 5 bases, and 9 bases stayed unmatched. CDR3 length: 16 residues. Germline V CDR1 and CDR2: SGHNT, YYREEE (reference sequence). The CDR3 DNA follows: TGTGCCAGCAGCGGGACGGGACAGGGGGCGAGGACTGAAGCTTTCTTT. Translation gives CASSGTGQGARTEAFF.

With regard to this clone: At one end the junction does not follow the germline gene, possibly because of a read error. The chain combines TRBV7-7 with TRBJ2-3; unclear D gene. The CDR3 consists of 14 residues. Germline V lookup: CDR1 SSHAT, CDR2 FNYEAQ (reference sequence). The CDR3 protein is CASSQGGQSDTQYF. For the CDR3, the DNA is TGTGCTAGCAGCCAAGGCGGTCAGTCAGATACGCAGTATTTT.

The chain links TRBV7-3 to TRBJ2-2; D could derive from TRBD1 or TRBD2 (5 bases each). Trimming took off 5 bases at V and 8 bases at J, with 9 bases between the two ends. CDR1 and CDR2 (germline): SGHTA, FQGTGA. This CDR3 contains 12 residues. CDR3 loop: CASSRDVGELFF. CDR3 bases: TGTGCCAGCAGCAGGGACGTAGGGGAGCTGTTTTTT. Based on the CDR3 plus reference TRBV7-3 and TRBJ2-2, the full variable domain is GAGVSQTPSNKVTEKGKYVELRCDPISGHTALYWYRQSLGQGPEFLIYFQGTGAADDSGLPNDRFFAVRPEGSVSTLKIQRTERGDSAVYLCASSRDVGELFFGEGSRLTVL.

The chain joins TRBV7-2 to TRBJ2-5, with D uncertain. V was trimmed by 1 base and J by 4 bases, leaving 4 bases between them. CDR3 size: 12 residues. Looked up from germline, CDR1 is SGHTA and CDR2 is FQGNSA. The CDR3 DNA is TGTGCCAGCAGCTTAGACGGAGAGACCCAGTACTTC. Translation gives CASSLDGETQYF.

J is TRBJ1-1 and V is TRBV7-3; 8 bases line up with TRBD1. Germline V gene sequence: CDR1 SGHTA, CDR2 FQGTGA. The CDR3 has 13 residues. V lost 5 bases and J lost 3; bases outside the gene matches: 2. The DNA for the CDR3 is TGTGCCAGCAGCGGACAGGGTTACACTGAAGCTTTCTTT. It translates to CASSGQGYTEAFF.

The chain couples TRBV6-5 to TRBJ2-3, with D tentatively TRBD1 or TRBD2 (5 bases each). The V gene's germline CDR1 is MNHEY and CDR2 SVGAGI. V gave up 6 bases and J gave up 2 bases, with 12 bases separating them. The CDR3 has 14 amino acids. The CDR3 spells CASSRRDPTDTQYF. CDR3 sequence (DNA): TGTGCCAGCAGCCGCCGGGACCCCACAGATACGCAGTATTTT.

The chain joins TRBV5-8 to TRBJ1-5; TRBD1 is a possible D gene (5 bases). Germline assignment: CDR1 SGHTS and CDR2 YDEGEE. CDR3 size: 16 residues. V dropped 4 bases and J dropped 0 bases, with 14 bases sitting between them. CDR3 loop: CASSGIDRLSNQPQHF. DNA for the CDR3: TGTGCCAGCAGCGGAATAGACAGACTTAGCAATCAGCCCCAGCATTTT.

The sample holds one count of this clone. The chain carries TRBV18 and TRBJ2-5, with a tentative D call TRBD1 (5 bases). In germline, CDR1 is KGHSH, CDR2 LQKENI. Deletions cut 3 bases from V and 4 bases from J, with 15 bases between. The CDR3 contains 15 residues. DNA of the CDR3: TGTGCCAGCTCACCCTCACAGGTGATTCGAGAGACCCAGTACTTC. Its translation: CASSPSQVIRETQYF.

The CDR3 DNA reads as TGCGCCAGCAGGGGCCAAGAGACCCAGTACTTC. Encoded protein: CASRGQETQYF. The V and J genes are TRBV5-1 and TRBJ2-5; D gene ambiguous. The length of the CDR3 is 11 residues. Per germline, CDR1 SGHRS and CDR2 YFSETQ. The V end lost 5 bases, the J end lost 1 base, and 3 bases lay between the germline ends.

The CDR3 coding sequence is TGTGCCAGTGCCCGCAAGGGAGGCGACTATGGCTACACCTTC. This gives the protein CASARKGGDYGYTF. V is TRBV27 and J is TRBJ1-2, with D unclear. V gave up 9 bases and J gave up 3 bases, with 17 bases separating them. The CDR3 has 14 residues. Germline CDR1 reads MNHEY; CDR2 reads SMNVEV (reference sequence).

This clone was recorded only once. Relative to the germline gene, one junction end is altered; a read error may explain this. The chain is built from TRBV5-6 and TRBJ2-7; perhaps TRBD2 as D (6 bases). The CDR3 contains 12 residues. CDR1 and CDR2 from the germline V gene are SGHDT and YYEEEE. CDR3 sequence reads: CASTLRGYEQYF. The CDR3 DNA reads as TGTGCCAGCACCTTGCGGGGCTACGAGCAGTACTTC.

This clone was recorded a few times. The gene calls are TRBV7-2 and TRBJ1-3, with 7 bases aligning to TRBD1. Germline V gene sequence: CDR1 SGHTA, CDR2 FQGNSA. V trimming: 4 bases; J trimming: 4 bases; junction bases outside the gene matches: 7. The CDR3 has 15 residues. The CDR3: CASSSGRQGGNTIYF. The CDR3 DNA follows: TGTGCCAGCAGCTCCGGCCGACAGGGAGGAAACACCATATATTTT.

This clone was detected once. CDR3 DNA sequence: TGTGCCAGCAGCCAAGGCGGGCTAGCAATCACAGATACGCAGTATTTT. Amino acid sequence: CASSQGGLAITDTQYF. The rearrangement links TRBV4-2 to TRBJ2-3; possibly TRBD2 for D (5 bases). V lost 1 base to trimming and J lost 2 bases, with 13 bases between them. Germline lookup yields CDR1 LGHNA and CDR2 YNFKEQ. The CDR3 contains 16 residues.